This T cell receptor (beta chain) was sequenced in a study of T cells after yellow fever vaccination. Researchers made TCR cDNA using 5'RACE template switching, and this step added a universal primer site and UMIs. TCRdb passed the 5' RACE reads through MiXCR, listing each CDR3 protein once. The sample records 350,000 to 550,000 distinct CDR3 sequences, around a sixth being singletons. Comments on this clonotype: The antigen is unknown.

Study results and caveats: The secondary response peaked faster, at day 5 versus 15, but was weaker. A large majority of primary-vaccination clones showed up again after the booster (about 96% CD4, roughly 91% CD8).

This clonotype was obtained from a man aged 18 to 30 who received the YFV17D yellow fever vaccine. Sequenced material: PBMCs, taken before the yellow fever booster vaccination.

CDR3 bases: TGTGCCAGCAGCTGGGGGACAGCTTCCCTTGCTAACTATGGCTACACCTTC. Translating gives CASSWGTASLANYGYTF. V gene TRBV7-9 combines with J gene TRBJ1-2; 7 nucleotides match TRBD1. V lost 4 bases, J lost 0 bases, and 11 bases stayed unmatched. Germline V gene sequence: CDR1 SEHNR, CDR2 FQNEAQ (reference sequence). CDR3 length: 17 amino acids.